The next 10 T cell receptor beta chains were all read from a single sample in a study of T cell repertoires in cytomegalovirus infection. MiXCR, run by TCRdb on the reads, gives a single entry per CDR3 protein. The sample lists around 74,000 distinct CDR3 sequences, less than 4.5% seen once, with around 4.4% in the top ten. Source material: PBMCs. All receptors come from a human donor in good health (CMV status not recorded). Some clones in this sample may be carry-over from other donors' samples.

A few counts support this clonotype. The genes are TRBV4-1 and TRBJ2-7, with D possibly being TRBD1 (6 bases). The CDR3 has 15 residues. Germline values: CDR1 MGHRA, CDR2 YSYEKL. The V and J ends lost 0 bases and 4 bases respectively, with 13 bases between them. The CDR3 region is CASSQDGTQIYEQYF. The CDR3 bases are TGCGCCAGCAGCCAAGATGGGACACAAATTTACGAGCAGTACTTC.

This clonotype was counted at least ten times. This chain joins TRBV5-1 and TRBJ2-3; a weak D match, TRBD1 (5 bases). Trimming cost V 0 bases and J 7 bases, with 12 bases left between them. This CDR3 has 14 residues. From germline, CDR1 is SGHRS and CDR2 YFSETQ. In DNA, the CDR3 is TGCGCCAGCAGCTTGGGACAGAGCGTACATACGCAGTATTTT. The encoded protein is CASSLGQSVHTQYF.

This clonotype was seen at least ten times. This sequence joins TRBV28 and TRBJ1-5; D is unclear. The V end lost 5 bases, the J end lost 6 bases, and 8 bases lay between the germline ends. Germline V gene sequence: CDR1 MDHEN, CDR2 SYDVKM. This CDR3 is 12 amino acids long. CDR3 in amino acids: CASSLAVQPQHF. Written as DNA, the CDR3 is TGTGCCAGCAGTCTGGCTGTTCAGCCCCAGCATTTT.

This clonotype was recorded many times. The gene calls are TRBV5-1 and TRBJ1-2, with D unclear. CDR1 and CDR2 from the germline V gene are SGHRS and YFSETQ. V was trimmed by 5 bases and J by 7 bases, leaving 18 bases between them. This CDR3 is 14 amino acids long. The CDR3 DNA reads TGCGCCAGCAGATCCCCGTCCGGGATCGGTGGCTACACCTTC. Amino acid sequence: CASRSPSGIGGYTF.

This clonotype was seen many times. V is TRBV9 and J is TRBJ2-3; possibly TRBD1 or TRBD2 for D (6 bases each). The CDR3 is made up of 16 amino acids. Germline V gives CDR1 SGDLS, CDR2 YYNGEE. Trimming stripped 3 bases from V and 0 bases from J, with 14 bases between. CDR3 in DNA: TGTGCCAGCAGCGCGTCCCCGGGGGCCAGCACAGATACGCAGTATTTT. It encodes CASSASPGASTDTQYF.

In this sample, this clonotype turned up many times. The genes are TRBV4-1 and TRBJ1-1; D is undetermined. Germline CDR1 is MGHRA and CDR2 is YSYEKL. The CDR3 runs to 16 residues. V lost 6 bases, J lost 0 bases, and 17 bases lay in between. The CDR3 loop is CASRRTEDRLNTEAFF. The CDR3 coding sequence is TGCGCCAGCAGGAGAACTGAGGACCGCTTGAACACTGAAGCTTTCTTT.

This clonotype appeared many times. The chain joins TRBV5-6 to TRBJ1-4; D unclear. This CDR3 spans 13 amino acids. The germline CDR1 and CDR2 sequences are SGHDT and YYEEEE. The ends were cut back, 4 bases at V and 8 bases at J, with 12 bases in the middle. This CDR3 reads CASSLVGREKLFF. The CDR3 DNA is TGTGCCAGCAGCCTTGTCGGGCGAGAAAAACTGTTTTTT.

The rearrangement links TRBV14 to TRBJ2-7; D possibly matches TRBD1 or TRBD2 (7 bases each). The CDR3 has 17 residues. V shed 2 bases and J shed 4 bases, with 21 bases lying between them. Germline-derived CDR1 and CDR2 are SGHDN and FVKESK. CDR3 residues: CASSQHSDRDYIYEQYF. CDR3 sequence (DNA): TGTGCCAGCAGCCAACACTCCGACAGGGACTATATTTACGAGCAGTACTTC.

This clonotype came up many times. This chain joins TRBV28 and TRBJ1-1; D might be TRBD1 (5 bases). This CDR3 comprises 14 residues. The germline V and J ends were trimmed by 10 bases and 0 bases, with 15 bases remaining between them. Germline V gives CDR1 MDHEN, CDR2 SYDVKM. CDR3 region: CATYGGGVNTEAFF. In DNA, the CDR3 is TGTGCCACATACGGGGGAGGGGTGAACACTGAAGCTTTCTTT.

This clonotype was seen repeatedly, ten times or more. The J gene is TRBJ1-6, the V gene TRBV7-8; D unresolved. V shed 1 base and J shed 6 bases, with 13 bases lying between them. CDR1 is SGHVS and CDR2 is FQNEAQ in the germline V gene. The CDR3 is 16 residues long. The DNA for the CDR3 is TGTGCCAGCAGCTTAGAGGGATTTTCTACTAATTCACCCCTCCACTTT. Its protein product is CASSLEGFSTNSPLHF.